These 24 T cell receptor beta chains were all obtained from the same sample, sequenced in a study of T cells in Graves' hyperthyroidism and ophthalmopathy. Amplified TCR beta CDR3 regions derived from RNA transcripts. The HTBI primer set was used in a first-round RT-PCR of the TCR CDR3. MiXCR, applied by TCRdb to the multiplex PCR reads, yields one record per CDR3 protein. The table includes some 400,000 distinct CDR3 sequences, about a fifth detected once. The sample consisted of blood. These receptor sequences come from a woman aged 18-29 years with Graves' hyperthyroidism.

This clonotype came up many times. The chain combines TRBV6-1 with TRBJ1-1; possible D gene TRBD1, 5 bases. CDR1 and CDR2 from the germline V gene are MNHNS and SASEGT. The V and J ends lost 4 bases and 2 bases respectively, with 14 bases between them. The CDR3 is made up of 15 amino acids. The CDR3 spells CASSGGDFFNTEAFF. The CDR3, as DNA: TGTGCCAGCAGTGGTGGGGACTTTTTCAACACTGAAGCTTTCTTT.

This clonotype showed up many times. The V call is TRBV6-1, the J call TRBJ2-7; D possibly corresponds to TRBD2 (5 bases). The germline gives CDR1 MNHNS, CDR2 SASEGT. Trimming removed 7 bases at V and 5 bases at J, with 18 bases between. This CDR3 spans 14 amino acids. The CDR3, as DNA: TGTGCCAGCAAAGGTCGACGGGGAAGGAACGAGCAGTACTTC. The encoded protein is CASKGRRGRNEQYF.

This clonotype has a count of ten or more. J is TRBJ1-2 and V is TRBV12-3 or TRBV12-4; 10 bases align to TRBD1. V dropped 5 bases and J dropped 0; count of bases not matched to a gene: 12. This CDR3 comprises 18 residues. CDR3 residues: CASSDPQGQGVSNYGYTF. In nucleotides, the CDR3 is TGTGCCAGCAGTGACCCCCAAGGACAGGGGGTGTCTAACTATGGCTACACCTTC.

This clonotype has at least ten counts. The V call is TRBV15, the J call TRBJ2-6; the D is unclear. CDR1 and CDR2 (germline): LNHNV, YYDKDF (reference sequence). The germline V and J ends were trimmed by 0 bases and 5 bases, with 2 bases remaining between them. CDR3 size: 13 residues. The CDR3 reads CATSRDWANVLTF. For the CDR3, the DNA is TGTGCCACCAGCAGAGATTGGGCCAACGTCCTGACTTTC.

This clonotype was recorded many times. V usage is TRBV29-1 and J usage is TRBJ2-7, with D uncertain. Germline-derived CDR1 and CDR2 are SQVTM and ANQGSEA. This CDR3 has 12 amino acids. The V gene lost 4 bases and the J gene lost 2 bases, with 9 bases spanning the gap. The CDR3 protein is CSVGDGPYEQYF. As DNA, the CDR3 is TGCAGCGTTGGAGACGGCCCCTACGAGCAGTACTTC.

There are many counts of this clonotype. The chain combines TRBV6-1 with TRBJ1-5; 9 bases are a match to TRBD1. CDR1 is MNHNS, CDR2 SASEGT, per germline. This CDR3 contains 16 residues. V shed 5 bases, J shed 0 bases, and the junction held 5 bases outside the gene matches. The CDR3 here is CASSQGTGFSNQPQHF. CDR3 coding DNA: TGTGCCAGCAGTCAAGGGACAGGGTTTAGCAATCAGCCCCAGCATTTT.

The chain employs TRBV11-2 and TRBJ1-2; 8 bases are shared with TRBD1. The CDR3 covers 16 residues. V lost 5 bases to trimming and J lost 2 bases; unmatched junction nucleotides: 10. Germline V gene sequence: CDR1 SGHAT, CDR2 FQNNGV. CDR3 residues: CASSTRGRNENYGYTF. DNA of the CDR3: TGTGCCAGCAGCACCAGGGGGCGAAATGAGAACTATGGCTACACCTTC.

In its sample, this clonotype was seen many times. The chain combines TRBV5-1 with TRBJ2-5; TRBD2 aligns across 14 bases. CDR3 length: 17 amino acids. The V segment lost 1 base and the J segment 7 bases; nucleotides outside the gene matches: 9. Germline assignment: CDR1 SGHRS and CDR2 YFSETQ. The CDR3 nucleotides read TGCGCCAGCAGCTTGTTACCGGGACTAGCGGGGGCTCCGACCCAGTACTTC. Amino acids: CASSLLPGLAGAPTQYF.

The chain carries TRBV7-9 and TRBJ2-7; D is unclear. The CDR3 length is 12 residues. Germline V CDR1 and CDR2: SEHNR, FQNEAQ (reference sequence). Trimming removed 3 bases at V and 3 bases at J, with 6 bases between. CDR3 protein: CASSFESYEQYF. The CDR3 coding sequence is TGTGCCAGCAGCTTCGAGAGCTACGAGCAGTACTTC. The whole variable domain, filled in from reference TRBV7-9 and TRBJ2-7, reads DTGVSQNPRHKITKRGQNVTFRCDPISEHNRLYWYRQTLGQGPEFLTYFQNEAQLEKSRLLSDRFSAERPKGSFSTLEIQRTEQGDSAMYLCASSFESYEQYFGPGTRLTVT.

This rearrangement joins TRBV5-1 to TRBJ2-3; D ambiguous. With 2 bases removed from V and 5 bases from J, the gap between germline ends came to 12 bases. This CDR3 has 14 amino acids. The V gene's germline CDR1 is SGHRS and CDR2 YFSETQ. The CDR3, as DNA: TGCGCCAGCAGCTTAGGTGGGTTACGAGATACGCAGTATTTT. Its protein product is CASSLGGLRDTQYF. Full variable domain (outside the CDR3, taken from reference TRBV5-1 and TRBJ2-3): KAGVTQTPRYLIKTRGQQVTLSCSPISGHRSVSWYQQTPGQGLQFLFEYFSETQRNKGNFPGRFSGRQFSNSRSEMNVSTLELGDSALYLCASSLGGLRDTQYFGPGTRLTVL.

CDR3 amino acids: CASLWGQGIANQPQHF. CDR3 coding DNA: TGTGCCAGCCTATGGGGACAGGGGATTGCCAATCAGCCCCAGCATTTT. The chain has TRBV6-1 and TRBJ1-5; 10 bases are shared with TRBD1. From germline, CDR1 is MNHNS and CDR2 SASEGT. V lost 8 bases, J lost 3 bases, and 10 bases stayed unmatched. The CDR3 is 16 residues long.

V and J are TRBV6-2 or TRBV6-3 and TRBJ2-5; D not certain. There are 11 residues in the CDR3. Trimming left V 8 bases short and J 7 bases short, with 11 bases between. Germline V lookup: CDR1 MNHEY, CDR2 SVGEGT. The CDR3 loop reads CASRFRWTQYF. Here the CDR3 DNA reads TGTGCCAGCCGTTTTCGGTGGACCCAGTACTTC.

This clonotype has just a few counts. The rearrangement links TRBV20-1 to TRBJ2-7, with D possibly TRBD1 on 6 matching bases. V lost 3 bases and J lost 4, with 16 bases in between. CDR1 and CDR2 (germline): DFQATT, SNEGSKA (reference sequence). The CDR3 has 14 amino acids. The CDR3 protein is CSASEQGPSYEQYF. The CDR3 bases are TGCAGTGCTAGCGAACAGGGCCCGTCTTACGAGCAGTACTTC.

This clonotype appeared many times. The chain links TRBV4-1 to TRBJ1-5; D gene ambiguous. Looked up from germline, CDR1 is MGHRA and CDR2 is YSYEKL. V lost 0 bases to trimming and J lost 0 bases, with 9 bases between them. This CDR3 is built from 16 residues. CDR3 DNA: TGCGCCAGCAGCCAAGAAGTAATGTATAGCAATCAGCCCCAGCATTTT. The encoded protein is CASSQEVMYSNQPQHF.

At least ten counts were recorded for this clonotype. The rearrangement links TRBV6-5 to TRBJ1-2, with D possibly TRBD1 on 6 matching bases. This CDR3 is built from 16 residues. V was clipped by 0 bases and J by 0 bases, with 11 bases between them. The V gene's germline CDR1 is MNHEY and CDR2 SVGAGI. This CDR3 is CASSYSGGGSNYGYTF. In nucleotides, the CDR3 is TGTGCCAGCAGTTACTCCGGAGGGGGATCTAACTATGGCTACACCTTC.

In its sample, this clonotype was seen many times. The CDR3, as DNA: TGCAGTGCTACCCAACTAGCGGGGGGCGAATCCTACGAGCAGTACTTC. Translating gives CSATQLAGGESYEQYF. The V gene is TRBV20-1, the J gene TRBJ2-7; 12 bases map to TRBD2. The CDR3 is made up of 16 amino acids. V lost 4 bases to trimming and J lost 1 base; unmatched junction nucleotides: 8. Germline V gene lookup returns CDR1 DFQATT and CDR2 SNEGSKA (reference sequence).

This clonotype has just a few counts. Just one base apart from a much larger clone, this may be a read error. The J gene is TRBJ1-1, the V gene TRBV7-9; a possible D gene is TRBD1 (5 bases). The germline CDR1 and CDR2 sequences are SEHNR and FQNEAQ (reference sequence). The CDR3 totals 13 residues. The CDR3 DNA reads TGTGCCAGTCGTCATCCCGGGGCCACTGAAGCTTGCTTT. Encoded protein: CASRHPGATEACF.

This clonotype was seen ten or more times. The chain employs TRBV12-3 or TRBV12-4 and TRBJ1-5; a weak D match, TRBD1 (6 bases). CDR3 length equals 15 residues. Trimming removed 6 bases at V and 1 base at J, with 13 bases between. CDR3 loop: CASRSPGGSNQPQHF. The CDR3 nucleotides read TGTGCCAGCAGGTCCCCCGGGGGCAGCAATCAGCCCCAGCATTTT.

The genes are TRBV18 and TRBJ1-1, with 11 bases fitting TRBD1. CDR3 size: 17 residues. The ends lost 1 base at V and 2 bases at J; junction bases unmatched: 6. Germline lookup yields CDR1 KGHSH and CDR2 LQKENI. CDR3 loop: CASSPRRTGGQNTEAFF. CDR3 DNA sequence: TGTGCCAGCTCACCACGACGGACAGGGGGCCAAAACACTGAAGCTTTCTTT.

This clonotype showed up many times. The chain uses TRBV6-5 and TRBJ1-1; 9 bases line up with TRBD1. The CDR3 is 15 residues long. The germline V gene has CDR1 MNHEY and CDR2 SVGAGI. V shed 6 bases and J 1 base; nucleotides not matched to a gene: 6. CDR3 sequence reads: CASRGTGRGNTEAFF. As DNA, the CDR3 is TGTGCCAGCAGAGGGACAGGGCGCGGGAACACTGAAGCTTTCTTT.

The chain combines TRBV7-6 with TRBJ2-5; D uncertain. CDR3 length: 12 amino acids. Deletions cut 5 bases from V and 6 bases from J, with 10 bases between. Germline-derived CDR1 and CDR2 are SGHVS and FNYEAQ. The CDR3 spells CASSPNEKTQYF. CDR3 DNA sequence: TGTGCCAGCAGCCCCAATGAGAAGACCCAGTACTTC.

This clonotype has a count of ten or more. The chain couples TRBV6-1 to TRBJ2-7; TRBD1 is a possible D gene (6 bases). CDR3 length: 15 residues. The V gene's germline CDR1 is MNHNS and CDR2 SASEGT. The ends were cut back, 2 bases at V and 3 bases at J, with 14 bases in the middle. For the CDR3, the DNA is TGTGCCAGCAGTGAATTTGGGACACCTAGCTACGAGCAGTACTTC. This encodes CASSEFGTPSYEQYF.

This clonotype was counted ten times or more. V usage is TRBV15 and J usage is TRBJ2-5; D is undetermined. Trimming removed 1 base at V and 1 base at J, with 7 bases between. CDR3 length equals 14 residues. Looked up from germline, CDR1 is LNHNV and CDR2 is YYDKDF (reference sequence). In DNA form, the CDR3 reads TGTGCCACCAGCAGAGGACAAACCCAAGAGACCCAGTACTTC. Its protein product is CATSRGQTQETQYF.

This clonotype was seen at least ten times. This rearrangement joins TRBV9 to TRBJ1-1, with D possibly matching TRBD1 (6 bases). V lost 1 base, J lost 1 base, and 8 bases lay in between. Germline V gene sequence: CDR1 SGDLS, CDR2 YYNGEE. This CDR3 has 14 amino acids. As DNA, the CDR3 is TGTGCCAGCAGCGTAACAGGGAAGAACACTGAAGCTTTCTTT. Translated: CASSVTGKNTEAFF. Based on the CDR3 plus reference TRBV9 and TRBJ1-1, the full variable domain is DSGVTQTPKHLITATGQRVTLRCSPRSGDLSVYWYQQSLDQGLQFLIQYYNGEERAKGNILERFSAQQFPDLHSELNLSSLELGDSALYFCASSVTGKNTEAFFGQGTRLTVV.